This TCR beta chain was profiled in a study of regulatory T cells in long-lasting Graves disease. Findings and caveats of the study: Persistent disease was associated with favored TRBV28 usage and with favored use of TRBJ1-2 and TRBJ2-5.

A few counts support this clonotype. Its antigen is unknown. Trimming cost V 4 bases and J 4 bases, with 17 bases left between them. There are 15 residues in the CDR3. Germline CDR1 reads SGHKS; CDR2 reads YYEKEE (reference sequence). Both iRepertoire HTBI primers and Arm-PCR of CDR3 regions were used to build the TCR beta libraries. MiXCR was run by TCRdb on the multiplex PCR reads, yielding one entry per CDR3 protein. Of under 450,000 distinct CDR3 sequences detected, 16% appear once; the ten largest clones hold 20%. This sample's time point: newly diagnosed GD, antithyroid drugs for less than 3 months. Construction of the TCR library relied on RNA isolated from PBMCs. Approximately 10 milliliters of peripheral blood went into EDTA tubes. The same sample was also studied in work on T cells in Graves' hyperthyroidism and ophthalmopathy. That work adds: A first-round RT-PCR of the TCR CDR3 used the HTBI primer set. A 13 V-J model separated ophthalmopathy from stable hyperthyroidism.

The sequencing used peripheral blood mononuclear cells (PBMCs), collected at new diagnosis, from a patient treated with antithyroid drugs. V and J are TRBV5-5 and TRBJ2-5, with TRBD2 as a possible D gene (6 bases). This sequence was found in a woman between 18 and 29 years old with Graves disease. This CDR3 reads CASSRIGGGGETQYF. The CDR3 DNA sequence: TGTGCCAGCAGCCGGATTGGGGGAGGCGGAGAGACCCAGTACTTC.